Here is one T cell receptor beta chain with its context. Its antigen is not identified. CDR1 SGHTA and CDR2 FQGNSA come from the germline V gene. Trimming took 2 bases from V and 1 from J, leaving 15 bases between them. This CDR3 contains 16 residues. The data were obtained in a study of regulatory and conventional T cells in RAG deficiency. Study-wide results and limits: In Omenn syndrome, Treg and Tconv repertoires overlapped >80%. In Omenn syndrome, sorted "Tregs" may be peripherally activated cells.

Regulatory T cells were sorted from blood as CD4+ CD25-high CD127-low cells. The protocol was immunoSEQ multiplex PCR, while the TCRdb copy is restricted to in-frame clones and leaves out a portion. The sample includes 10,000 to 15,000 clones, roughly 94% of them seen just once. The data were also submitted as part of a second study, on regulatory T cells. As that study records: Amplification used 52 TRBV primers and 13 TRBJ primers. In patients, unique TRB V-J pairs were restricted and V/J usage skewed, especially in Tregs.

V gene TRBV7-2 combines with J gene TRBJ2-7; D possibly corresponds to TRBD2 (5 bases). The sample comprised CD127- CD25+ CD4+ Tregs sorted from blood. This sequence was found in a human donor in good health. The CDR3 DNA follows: TGTGCCAGCAGCTTATATTTGGGGAGCGGATCCTACGAGCAGTACTTC. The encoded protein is CASSLYLGSGSYEQYF.